The rows below give T cell receptor beta chains drawn from one sample of a study of cytomegalovirus exposure and HLA in healthy donors. TCRdb's copy holds only in-frame clones and misses some; the assay was immunoSEQ multiplex PCR. The table shows 30,000 to 40,000 clones, with about 72% occurring only once. The specimen sequenced was PBMCs. These receptors were collected from a woman aged 25 to 45 in good health and CMV-seropositive. Each CDR3 is given with its conserved first and last residue. D genes are given only for firm matches. Only part of the rows carry a size: once, few, many, or a class if the clone is expanded.

J,size,D,V,DNA,CDR3
TRBJ2-7,.,TRBD2,TRBV5-4,TGTGCCAGCAGCTCAGGACTAGTCGAACGGGAGCAGTACTTC,CASSSGLVEREQYF
TRBJ2-2,.,.,TRBV4-1,TGCGCCAGCAGCCAAGTAACTAGCCCGAACACCGGGGAGCTGTTTTTT,CASSQVTSPNTGELFF
TRBJ2-7,.,TRBD2,TRBV29-1,TGCAGCGTCGCGGGAGGCCCTTTCGAGCAGTACTTC,CSVAGGPFEQYF
TRBJ2-1,.,.,TRBV5-1,TGCGCCAGCAGCTTGGTGAAAGGGGGAGCCTACGATGAGCAGTTCTTC,CASSLVKGGAYDEQFF
TRBJ2-7,.,.,TRBV7-9,TGTTCCAGCAGCCCGGGACTTGACGAGCAGTACTTC,CSSSPGLDEQYF
TRBJ2-1,.,.,TRBV7-8,TGTGCCAGCAGCCCTCGAACGACCAGGGGCAACAATGAGCAGTTCTTC,CASSPRTTRGNNEQFF
TRBJ1-3,once,.,TRBV7-8,TGTGCCAGCAGCGCCGGTCATCTTGGAAACACCATATATTTT,CASSAGHLGNTIYF
TRBJ1-6,.,.,TRBV28,TGTGCCAGCAGTTTTGGCGACAGAACAAATTCACCCCTCCACTTT,CASSFGDRTNSPLHF
TRBJ2-1,.,.,TRBV5-1,TGCGCCAGCAGCATGGGAGGCGGGGCCCCCTCCAATGAGCAGTTCTTC,CASSMGGGAPSNEQFF
TRBJ1-5,.,TRBD1,TRBV28,TGTGCCAGCATTTACGGGACAGGGCCCCATCAGCCCCAGCATTTT,CASIYGTGPHQPQHF
TRBJ2-2,.,.,TRBV19,TGCGCCAGTAGTACAGGATCCGGGGAGCTGTTTTTT,CASSTGSGELFF
TRBJ2-5,.,TRBD2,TRBV6-1,TGTGCCAGCAGTGTGCTAGCGGGGGGGCAAGAGACCCAGTACTTC,CASSVLAGGQETQYF
TRBJ2-1,.,TRBD2,TRBV5-4,TGTGCCAGCAGCAAAGGACTAGCGGGGGCCTACAATGAGCAGTTCTTC,CASSKGLAGAYNEQFF
TRBJ1-4,.,.,TRBV19,TGTGCCAGTAGTATGGGGGCACCCACAACTAATGAAAAACTGTTTTTT,CASSMGAPTTNEKLFF
TRBJ2-5,.,TRBD1,TRBV6-1,TGTGCCAGCAGGGCGGCGGGGACAGGGGTGGAGACCCAGTACTTC,CASRAAGTGVETQYF
TRBJ1-1,.,TRBD1,TRBV5-1,TGCGCCAGCAGCTCGACCGGGACAGGGATCACTGAAGCTTTCTTT,CASSSTGTGITEAFF
TRBJ2-2,.,.,TRBV5-1,TGCGCCAGCAGCCCCGGGGGGCTGAACACCGGGGAGCTGTTTTTT,CASSPGGLNTGELFF
TRBJ1-1,.,.,TRBV10-3,TGTGCCATCAGGGTGGGGAGGGACACTGAAGCTTTCTTT,CAIRVGRDTEAFF
TRBJ2-4,.,.,TRBV30,TGTGCCTGGAGCGATTTTCAGGGCGTCAAAAACATTCAGTACTTC,CAWSDFQGVKNIQYF
TRBJ2-2,.,TRBD2,TRBV4-1,TGCGCCAGCAGCCACCCCCGGGGGGTGGACACCGGGGAGCTGTTTTTT,CASSHPRGVDTGELFF
TRBJ1-1,.,.,TRBV5-4,TGTGCCAGCAGCTCCACAGGGTTCACTGAAGCTTTCTTT,CASSSTGFTEAFF
TRBJ2-1,.,TRBD2,TRBV29-1,TGCAGCGCTAGACTAGCGGGAGGCAGGGGGCAGTTCTTC,CSARLAGGRGQFF
TRBJ1-5,.,.,TRBV19,TGTGCCAGTAGTACACAGAGTAGCAATCAGCCCCAGCATTTT,CASSTQSSNQPQHF
TRBJ2-3,.,.,TRBV2,TGTGCTAGCAGCGAAGGACAAACCAGCACAGATACGCAGTATTTT,CASSEGQTSTDTQYF
TRBJ2-2,.,.,TRBV5-8,TGTGCCAGCAGCTTGTGGCAGGGGAAGACCGGGGAGCTGTTTTTT,CASSLWQGKTGELFF
TRBJ1-5,.,TRBD1,TRBV19,TGTGCCAGTAGTTTTACAGGGGCTGGGCAGCCCCAGCATTTT,CASSFTGAGQPQHF
TRBJ1-1,.,.,TRBV4-1,TGCGCCAGCAGCCCTCGAGCGGGGAGAGCTTTCTTT,CASSPRAGRAFF
TRBJ1-3,.,.,TRBV29-1,TGCAGCGTTGAAGCATCTGGAAACACCATATATTTT,CSVEASGNTIYF
TRBJ1-5,.,.,TRBV6-1,TGTGCCAGCAGTGACGAAGCAGGGAGGGATCAGCCCCAGCATTTT,CASSDEAGRDQPQHF
TRBJ2-7,.,TRBD1,TRBV6-1,TGTGCCAGCAGACCCGGACAGGGTGTAATCTACGAGCAGTACTTC,CASRPGQGVIYEQYF
TRBJ1-3,.,.,TRBV4-1,TGCGCCAGCAGCTCCCCCCCCGACAGGTTATCTGGAAACACCATATATTTT,CASSSPPDRLSGNTIYF
TRBJ2-3,once,.,TRBV19,TGTGCCAGTAGTATTCCGGCGGCCACAGATACGCAGTATTTT,CASSIPAATDTQYF
TRBJ2-2,.,.,TRBV30,TGTGCCTGGAGTGGCGGGAACACCGGGGAGCTGTTTTTT,CAWSGGNTGELFF
TRBJ2-7,.,TRBD2,TRBV5-1,TGCGCCAGCAGCCTCGTAAGCGGGGTAGCACCCTACGAGCAGTACTTC,CASSLVSGVAPYEQYF
TRBJ2-7,.,TRBD1,TRBV25-1,TGTGCCAGCAGGACCGGGACAGGGGCCTCCTACGAGCAGTACTTC,CASRTGTGASYEQYF
TRBJ1-1,.,.,TRBV5-1,TGCGCCAGCAGCTTGCCGACAGGCAGCAGCACTGAAGCTTTCTTT,CASSLPTGSSTEAFF
TRBJ2-7,.,.,TRBV6-6,TGTGCCAGCAGTTATACGGCGCGGGGGCCTTCCTACGAGCAGTACTTC,CASSYTARGPSYEQYF
TRBJ2-1,.,TRBD2,TRBV18,TGTGCCAGCTCACCACGGGAGATGGGAGGGGATGAGCAGTTCTTC,CASSPREMGGDEQFF
TRBJ2-7,.,.,TRBV7-9,TGTGCCAGCAGCTCCCGTTCCTACGAGCAGTACTTC,CASSSRSYEQYF
TRBJ2-3,.,TRBD2,TRBV5-1,TGCGCCAGCAGCTTGACGTCGGGACTAGCGCAAGATACGCAGTATTTT,CASSLTSGLAQDTQYF
TRBJ1-4,.,.,TRBV15,TGTGCCACCAGCAGAGGACAGAGTAATGAAAAACTGTTTTTT,CATSRGQSNEKLFF
TRBJ2-5,.,TRBD1,TRBV28,TGTGCCAGCAGTTTATGGACAGGGGGCGGGCAAGAGACCCAGTACTTC,CASSLWTGGGQETQYF
TRBJ1-2,.,.,TRBV30,TGTGCCTGGAGGCTAGGGGCGCCTGGCTACACCTTC,CAWRLGAPGYTF
TRBJ1-6,.,.,TRBV28,TGTGCCAGCAGTTTGGACAGTACTTTCAGTTCACCCCTCCACTTT,CASSLDSTFSSPLHF
TRBJ1-6,once,.,TRBV30,TGTGCCTGGAGTGGGGGAGGTAATTCACCCCTCCACTTT,CAWSGGGNSPLHF
TRBJ1-1,.,.,TRBV7-3,TGTGCCAGCAGCTCCAGGGTGAACACTGAAGCTTTCTTT,CASSSRVNTEAFF
TRBJ2-5,.,.,TRBV5-1,TGCGCCAGCAGCTTGATCCCTAGCGATGGGCAAGAGACCCAGTACTTC,CASSLIPSDGQETQYF
TRBJ2-1,.,TRBD2,TRBV9,TGTGCCAGCAGCGCCACTAGCGGGGGGGCTTATGAGCAGTTCTTC,CASSATSGGAYEQFF
TRBJ1-1,.,TRBD1,TRBV2,TGTGCCGGGACAGTCATGAACACTGAAGCTTTCTTT,CAGTVMNTEAFF